This T cell receptor beta chain derives from a study of cytomegalovirus exposure and HLA in healthy donors (dated by TCRdb to 2015 to 2018). Looking at the study overall: An earlier analysis of more than 550 of the donors reported 276 Gb of sequence data and about 120 million unique TCR beta sequences obtained from 150 million to 200 million T cells. To study patterns of TCR occurrence, a later analysis re-analyzed previously published TCR beta repertoires from 550 to 800 donors and added high-resolution HLA genotyping. Donor age, sex, ethnicity and CMV serostatus were compiled together with the repertoire data. Every repertoire in the discovery cohort had been generated on one and the same sequencing platform. A later genetic analysis used genome-wide SNP genotypes for 398 of the 666 donors, treating that subset as a discovery cohort. Approximately 310 gigabases of sequencing data and tens of millions of unique TCR sequences were included in an early release covering several hundred HLA-typed donors. The study profiled the T cell repertoires of 666 subjects by immunosequencing and related them to cytomegalovirus serostatus. Among the roughly 390 genotyped donors, around 81% belonged to the genetic ancestry cluster associated with self-reported Caucasian donors. Typing coverage differed by locus: A, B, C, DRB1 and DQB1 were typed in about 620-630 donors, DQA1 in 500 to 550, DPA1 in around 580, and DPB1 in 400 to 490. Rather than using new phenotypic data, the later analysis identified candidate immune exposures from TCR beta sequences and from how often those sequences occurred across donors. A separate validation cohort of roughly 130 different subjects was used in addition to the approximately 700-subject first cohort. To decide whether each TCR beta V gene segment behaved as functional or pseudogenic, an earlier analysis of approximately 620 of the donors relied on high-throughput TCR beta sequencing. Among roughly 400 genotyped donors of the cohort, an average of roughly 230,000 unique TCR beta nucleotide sequences was sequenced per donor, of which 15% to 20% were non-productive. Class I and class II HLA loci were covered by the typing at four-digit resolution. The study combined high-throughput TCR immunosequencing, statistical association of individual TCRs with disease status, and machine learning to predict cytomegalovirus infection status. Roughly five DR-DQ haplotypes were treated as single units for association and clustering because of strong linkage in the cohort. The study was designed to test whether signatures of past pathogen exposure could be identified by cataloging public T cell receptors.

In total, 500 to 700 healthy bone marrow donors made up the cohort. At the time of sampling, every cohort member was nominally healthy, though immune exposures that went unrecorded were likely present. The donor tested CMV seropositive and was one of the 289 seropositive cohort members. Every donor gave a peripheral blood sample, and the peripheral blood mononuclear cells from that sample were used for TCR beta sequencing. Genomic DNA extraction from the blood cell samples was performed with the Qiagen DNeasy Blood Extraction Kit. With regard to this clone: Its antigen specificity is not known. Base qualities are not recorded, but no much larger clone differs from it by a single base.

A distance of 13 bases separates the germline ends of V and J, which lose 8 bases and 3 bases respectively. For CDR1 and CDR2, the germline V gene lists MGHDK and SYGVNS. The CDR3 runs 13 residues from the cysteine to the phenylalanine. This entry keeps only the CDR3 DNA: 39 bases, framed from base 1. Library construction relied on the immunoSEQ multiplex PCR assay. For the multiplex PCR, a mixture combining 60 forward primers for TCR Vbeta segments and 13 reverse primers for TCR Jbeta segments was used. The CDR3 region of rearranged TCR beta genes was amplified from genomic DNA by a multiplex PCR assay. Amplified TCR beta libraries were sequenced as 87-base-pair reads on the Illumina HiSeq System. The original methods were these. In a later analysis, 70 million to 95 million unique TCR beta chains were counted across the roughly 670 repertoires, and roughly 11 million of these chains were shared by at least two donors. To remove PCR and sequencing errors, raw reads were error-corrected and collapsed into unique sequences using a nearest-neighbor algorithm that merged closely related sequences. CDR3 sequences were aligned to IMGT reference sequences to assign V, D and J gene segments. For a sequence to be retained, a match of at least six nucleotides was required to both a V gene segment and a J gene segment. A rearrangement was called productive if the CDR3 had no stop codons and remained in frame with V and J, and every other rearrangement was called non-productive. CDR3 was defined according to IMGT convention as the region running from the second conserved V-encoded cysteine to the conserved J-encoded phenylalanine. Sequences without an unambiguous match to a single V gene segment were excluded from the earlier analysis of 587 of the donors. An earlier analysis of almost 600 of the donors classified V segments as functional when productive rearrangements were above 56.7% and as segregating when the standard deviation between donors was above 5%. A statistical classification framework was built to diagnose cytomegalovirus status from the catalog of TCR beta chain sequences. In a later analysis, TCR nucleotide sequences were compared against IMGT/GENE-DB human TR gene sequences so that V and J genes could be assigned. A later analysis assigned CDR3 sequences and most-parsimonious VDJ recombination scenarios with the TCRdist pipeline. In a later analysis, each TCR beta chain was defined by its CDR3 amino acid sequence together with its V-gene family, and reads lacking a unique V-gene family were excluded. To address suspected cross-contamination and a sequencing artifact, a later analysis removed roughly 640 highly shared, low-generation-probability nucleotide sequences. In a later analysis, a clonal expansion index was calculated for each public chain from normalized within-repertoire ranks of inferred template counts. In a later analysis, generation probabilities were computed with a VDJ recombination model fitted to out-of-frame rearrangements, and the resulting probabilities were checked against IGoR. A later analysis scored TCR-TCR, TCR-HLA and TCR-CMV co-occurrence with hypergeometric tests, applying a repertoire-size bias correction to TCR pairs. In a later analysis, false discovery rates were estimated by permuting HLA or CMV assignments 20 times. In a later analysis, co-occurring TCRs were grouped with DBSCAN, and TCRdist sequence similarity was added when clustering was performed within HLA-allele-positive subsets. Repertoires with fewer than 30,000 or more than 120,000 public chains, plus five repertoires with anomalous nucleotide sharing, were excluded from co-occurrence clustering. Not all clones reach the TCRdb copy of this immuneACCESS table, which keeps in-frame sequences only. Checked studies attribute under half of the gap to unresolved V genes and leave the rest unexplained. From that table come the V and J calls and clone size; the DNA was used to work out D and trimming. This sample is represented by 150,000 to 200,000 clones; approximately 80% of them were singletons. About 5.6% of the sample is held by the ten biggest clonotypes.

Paper-wide results and their limitations: In this cohort, only TCR beta chains were sequenced, and detectable features were limited by the absence of alpha or paired-chain data. The study listed 150 to 200 TCR beta chains as associated with cytomegalovirus. In both the original and validation cohorts, the classifier was reported to diagnose cytomegalovirus status with high specificity and sensitivity. Roughly uniform sequencing depth across donors was assumed in presence/absence analyses, although this assumption may not hold. Compared with the roughly 700-donor mean, donors in an Asian-associated ancestry cluster had fewer N-insertions in productive TCRs, according to a later genetic analysis. HLA typing was unavailable for some donors at each locus, so association tests used only the typed subset. The only immune exposure information available for the cohort was CMV serostatus. A cluster of highly shared sequence variants was judged likely to be a technical artifact of the sequencing pipeline. Three of the identified cytomegalovirus-associated TCR beta chains were confirmed in vitro to be specific for cytomegalovirus antigens. A later analysis found that TCR association rates varied across HLA loci, with DRB1 alleles showing the most associated TCRs and HLA-C alleles the fewest. Several of the top co-occurrence clusters appeared to be linked to parvovirus B19, influenza, CMV and Epstein-Barr virus, according to a later analysis. Most TCR sequences were observed very rarely across donors, whereas some public TCRs were present in many individuals. Because counts were too low, about 18 rarely observed V segments, including chromosome 9 orphons, were excluded from the earlier analysis of roughly 580 of the donors. The 87-base-pair reads could not distinguish some IMGT-functional V segments, including TRBV6-2 and TRBV6-3, so those segments were excluded. An earlier analysis of 450 to 750 of the donors showed that most TCR beta V segments appeared in productive rearrangements either about 87% or about 30% of the time, which broadly matched IMGT annotations. A later analysis found that most CMV-associated TCR beta chains appeared HLA-restricted, with HLA associations seemingly driven largely by CMV exposure. At a false discovery rate of 0.05, a later analysis linked about 16,000 TCR beta sequences to specific HLA alleles. A further reported finding was that TCR beta sequences accurately predicted the HLA-A and HLA-B alleles for most subjects in the first cohort. In a later analysis, HLA-associated TCR beta chains showed more clonal expansion and lower generation probabilities than non-associated chains that were equally common. The authors suggested that the approach could potentially be generalized to other disease states and immunological phenotypes. Correlated functional status among segregating V segments might be attributable to linkage disequilibrium, but an unknown experimental factor could not be ruled out. In a later genetic analysis, a missense DCLRE1C variant was associated with V-gene and J-gene trimming of TCR beta chains, and the association was replicated in an independent cohort. When HLA alleles, especially DR and DQ, strongly co-occurred, attributing TCR associations to individual alleles was difficult.

This TCR came from a woman in her 30s in good health and CMV-seropositive. Sequencing was performed on PBMCs. The chain is made from TRBV25-1 and TRBJ1-1; 6 matching bases give a weak D call of TRBD1. The CDR3 protein: CASRNRVDTEAFF. The base sequence is TGTGCCAGCCGGAACAGGGTCGACACTGAAGCTTTCTTT. Full variable domain (CDR3 extended with the reference TRBV25-1 and TRBJ1-1 proteins): EADIYQTPRYLVIGTGKKITLECSQTMGHDKMYWYQQDPGMELHLIHYSYGVNSTEKGDLSSESTVSRIRTEHFPLTLESARPSHTSQYLCASRNRVDTEAFFGQGTRLTVV.